Here is one T cell receptor beta chain with its context. No antigen is known for it. This entry belongs to a study of cytomegalovirus exposure and HLA in healthy donors. Study-wide points: Some public TCRs appeared in many individuals, while most sequences were rare. High specificity and sensitivity for cytomegalovirus status were reported for the classifier. Overall, some 160 TCR beta chains were annotated as cytomegalovirus-associated.

The CDR3 length is 11 residues. CDR1 and CDR2 from the germline V gene are ENHRY and SYGVKD. The V end was cut by 9 bases, the J end by 2 bases, with 5 bases between. Data came from immunoSEQ multiplex PCR; TCRdb stores just in-frame clones and leaves some out. The top ten hold around 3.4% of the sample, which has about 150,000 clones, less than 90% seen once. The donors were members of the roughly 120-subject validation cohort (separate from the approximately 650-subject first cohort). The rearrangement links TRBV10-3 to TRBJ1-3; no clear D. The sequencing sample was made of PBMCs. This sequence originates from a young woman in good health and CMV-seropositive. In DNA form, the CDR3 reads TGTGCCATGGGCCCTGGAAACACCATATATTTT. Translation: CAMGPGNTIYF.